This T cell receptor beta chain was profiled in a study of cytomegalovirus exposure and HLA in healthy donors. Study in general: T cells numbering about 200 million yielded 90 million to 140 million unique TCR beta sequences in an earlier analysis.

The PCR employed 60 Vbeta primers together with 13 Jbeta primers. The protocol was immunoSEQ multiplex PCR, while the TCRdb copy is restricted to in-frame clones and leaves out a portion. The data hold some 120,000 clones, with 81% observed a single time. The germline V and J ends were trimmed by 10 bases and 0 bases, with 13 bases remaining between them. Germline assignment: CDR1 MDHEN and CDR2 SYDVKM. This CDR3 comprises 14 residues. The table lists this clone with a few counts. This rearrangement joins TRBV28 to TRBJ1-5; maybe TRBD1 (5 bases). The origin of this receptor is a man in his late teens or twenties in good health and CMV-seronegative. Specimen: PBMCs. CDR3 loop: CATERGGSNQPQHF. Here the CDR3 DNA reads TGTGCCACCGAGCGGGGGGGTAGCAATCAGCCCCAGCATTTT.